These 27 T cell receptor beta chains originate from one sample sequenced in a study of radiation and T cells in renal cell carcinoma. Treatment described: treatment-naive control, cytoreductive nephrectomy. Data came from immunoSEQ multiplex PCR; TCRdb stores just in-frame clones and leaves some out. The sample has more than 15,000 clones; approximately 50% are singletons. Sample: tumor tissue, taken from a patient whose treatment was nephrectomy without radiotherapy. The receptors come from a middle-aged man with renal cell carcinoma.

J is TRBJ2-5 and V is TRBV6-1; 12 bases are a match to TRBD2. The CDR3 sequence is 15 residues long. CDR1 is MNHNS and CDR2 is SASEGT in the germline V gene. J lost 2 bases, V lost 2 bases, and 0 bases had no gene match. CDR3 loop: CASSELAGGQETQYF. The CDR3 DNA is TGTGCCAGCAGTGAACTAGCGGGGGGGCAAGAGACCCAGTACTTC.

V is TRBV19 and J is TRBJ2-3; D perhaps matches TRBD2 (6 bases). CDR3 length: 15 amino acids. The germline V and J ends were trimmed by 7 bases and 6 bases, with 20 bases remaining between them. The germline CDR1 and CDR2 sequences are LNHDA and SQIVND (reference sequence). CDR3 residues: CASTPRGGKWDTQYF. Here the CDR3 DNA reads TGTGCCAGTACCCCCCGGGGCGGGAAGTGGGATACGCAGTATTTT. Based on the CDR3 plus reference TRBV19 and TRBJ2-3, the full variable domain is DGGITQSPKYLFRKEGQNVTLSCEQNLNHDAMYWYRQDPGQGLRLIYYSQIVNDFQKGDIAEGYSVSREKKESFPLTVTSAQKNPTAFYLCASTPRGGKWDTQYFGPGTRLTVL.

The chain carries TRBV18 and TRBJ2-7, with TRBD1 matching over 9 bases. Unmatched junction bases numbered 10, after V lost 4 bases and J lost 6 bases. Looked up from germline, CDR1 is KGHSH and CDR2 is LQKENI. The CDR3 runs to 15 residues. The CDR3 loop is CASSHSGTGRGEQYF. The CDR3, as DNA: TGTGCCAGCTCACATTCCGGGACAGGGAGGGGCGAGCAGTACTTC. The full variable domain, rest sourced from reference TRBV18 and TRBJ2-7, is NAGVMQNPRHLVRRRGQEARLRCSPMKGHSHVYWYRQLPEEGLKFMVYLQKENIIDESGMPKERFSAEFPKEGPSILRIQQVVRGDSAAYFCASSHSGTGRGEQYFGPGTRLTVT.

The chain carries TRBV6-6 and TRBJ1-2, with no clear D. Germline loops: CDR1 MNHNY, CDR2 SVGAGI (reference sequence). The V gene lost 4 bases and the J gene lost 8 bases, with 14 bases spanning the gap. The CDR3 sequence is 13 residues long. The CDR3 here is CASSSLLKRGYTF. The CDR3 DNA is TGTGCCAGCAGTTCGTTACTAAAGCGAGGCTACACCTTC.

The chain combines TRBV7-9 with TRBJ2-2, with D possibly matching TRBD2 (5 bases). This CDR3 contains 17 residues. The V gene lost 4 bases and the J gene lost 0 bases, with 15 bases spanning the gap. CDR1 is SEHNR and CDR2 is FQNEAQ in the germline V gene (reference sequence). This CDR3 reads CASSSYGPLANTGELFF. The CDR3 nucleotides are TGTGCCAGCAGCTCTTATGGGCCACTAGCGAACACCGGGGAGCTGTTTTTT. Supplemented by reference TRBV7-9 and TRBJ2-2, the full variable domain reads DTGVSQNPRHKITKRGQNVTFRCDPISEHNRLYWYRQTLGQGPEFLTYFQNEAQLEKSRLLSDRFSAERPKGSFSTLEIQRTEQGDSAMYLCASSSYGPLANTGELFFGEGSRLTVL.

This sequence joins TRBV5-1 and TRBJ2-5; a possible D gene is TRBD1 (5 bases). This CDR3 region has 16 residues. Germline assignment: CDR1 SGHRS and CDR2 YFSETQ. Trimming removed 0 bases at V and 5 bases at J, with 17 bases between. The CDR3 nucleotides read TGCGCCAGCAGCTTGGATCAGGGCGGTTTCGGGGAGACCCAGTACTTC. Protein sequence: CASSLDQGGFGETQYF.

The J gene is TRBJ2-1, the V gene TRBV7-9, with 8 bases identical to TRBD1. The germline V gene has CDR1 SEHNR and CDR2 FQNEAQ (reference sequence). The CDR3 length is 14 residues. The trim removed 5 bases at V and 3 bases at J, leaving 3 bases unmatched. In DNA, the CDR3 is TGTGCCAGCAGCCTACAGGGGGGCTACAATGAGCAGTTCTTC. It yields the protein CASSLQGGYNEQFF. The full variable domain, with the rest looked up from reference TRBV7-9 and TRBJ2-1, is DTGVSQNPRHKITKRGQNVTFRCDPISEHNRLYWYRQTLGQGPEFLTYFQNEAQLEKSRLLSDRFSAERPKGSFSTLEIQRTEQGDSAMYLCASSLQGGYNEQFFGPGTRLTVL.

This clone was found a few times. The rearrangement joins TRBV2 to TRBJ1-2, with 8 bases identical to TRBD1. From germline, CDR1 is SNHLY and CDR2 FYNNEI. V shed 4 bases and J 4 bases; nucleotides not matched to a gene: 8. The CDR3 has 15 residues. CDR3 nucleotides: TGTGCCAGCAGTGTGACAGGGGACCTCCCCTATGGCTACACCTTC. Translated: CASSVTGDLPYGYTF.

Ten or more counts support this clone. The gene calls are TRBV4-1 and TRBJ1-2, with TRBD1 matching over 7 bases. Germline V gene lookup returns CDR1 MGHRA and CDR2 YSYEKL. CDR3 length equals 15 residues. The V segment lost 0 bases and the J segment 8 bases; nucleotides outside the gene matches: 9. The CDR3 reads CASSQETTGLSGYTF. CDR3 sequence (DNA): TGCGCCAGCAGCCAAGAAACGACAGGGTTGAGCGGCTACACCTTC.

This clone was observed once. The J gene is TRBJ2-7, the V gene TRBV2; tentative D call: TRBD1 (6 bases). This CDR3 comprises 13 residues. Per germline, CDR1 SNHLY and CDR2 FYNNEI. V dropped 4 bases and J dropped 3 bases, with 10 bases sitting between them. The CDR3, as DNA: TGTGCCAGCAGTGGAGGACAGCTCTACGAGCAGTACTTC. This gives the protein CASSGGQLYEQYF.

This clone was detected ten times or more. This chain uses TRBV7-8 with TRBJ1-2, with 7 bases that match TRBD1. V was clipped by 4 bases and J by 0 bases; unmatched bases: 8. Germline loops: CDR1 SGHVS, CDR2 FQNEAQ. The CDR3 length is 16 residues. This CDR3 reads CASSSRGTASNYGYTF. CDR3 DNA sequence: TGTGCCAGCAGCTCTCGCGGGACAGCTTCTAACTATGGCTACACCTTC. Full variable domain (rest looked up from reference TRBV7-8 and TRBJ1-2): GAGVSQSPRYKVAKRGQDVALRCDPISGHVSLFWYQQALGQGPEFLTYFQNEAQLDKSGLPSDRFFAERPEGSVSTLKIQRTQQEDSAVYLCASSSRGTASNYGYTFGSGTRLTVV.

In its sample, this clone was seen a few times. V is TRBV19 and J is TRBJ1-6, with 9 nucleotides matching TRBD1. The CDR3 is 15 residues long. The V and J ends lost 5 bases and 7 bases, in that order; junction bases with no gene match: 6. The germline CDR1 and CDR2 sequences are LNHDA and SQIVND (reference sequence). The CDR3 sequence: CASSSRDRDNSPLHF. In DNA, the CDR3 is TGTGCCAGTAGTTCCCGGGACAGGGACAATTCACCCCTCCACTTT.

The gene calls are TRBV27 and TRBJ2-3; D is unresolved. The CDR3 is 12 residues long. Germline lookup yields CDR1 MNHEY and CDR2 SMNVEV (reference sequence). V was clipped by 6 bases and J by 4 bases, with 8 bases between them. Written as DNA, the CDR3 is TGTGCCAGCAGCCTCCCGGCAGATACGCAGTATTTT. It is translated as CASSLPADTQYF.

The chain carries TRBV6-1 and TRBJ2-7, with 14 bases matching TRBD2. The CDR3 extends over 15 amino acids. J lost 2 bases, V lost 4 bases, and 1 base had no gene match. Germline V gene sequence: CDR1 MNHNS, CDR2 SASEGT. The CDR3 reads CASSGLAGGAYEQYF. CDR3 nucleotides: TGTGCCAGCAGTGGACTAGCGGGAGGGGCCTACGAGCAGTACTTC.

The V call is TRBV15, the J call TRBJ2-1; 10 bases align to TRBD2. J was trimmed by 5 bases and V by 4 bases; bases with no gene match: 5. The CDR3 is 15 amino acids. The V gene's germline CDR1 is LNHNV and CDR2 YYDKDF (reference sequence). CDR3 sequence: CATSTRTSGDNEQFF. The CDR3 DNA reads TGTGCCACCAGCACCAGGACTAGCGGAGACAATGAGCAGTTCTTC. The whole variable domain, filled in from reference TRBV15 and TRBJ2-1, reads DAMVIQNPRYQVTQFGKPVTLSCSQTLNHNVMYWYQQKSSQAPKLLFHYYDKDFNNEADTPDNFQSRRPNTSFCFLDIRSPGLGDTAMYLCATSTRTSGDNEQFFGPGTRLTVL.

This clone occurred a few times. The chain joins TRBV19 to TRBJ2-7, with 11 bases lining up with TRBD2. V shed 6 bases and J 1 base; nucleotides not matched to a gene: 5. This CDR3 is 15 amino acids long. CDR1 and CDR2 (germline): LNHDA, SQIVND (reference sequence). CDR3 nucleotide sequence: TGTGCCAGTAGCCTAGGGACTAGCGGTTCCTACGAGCAGTACTTC. It specifies CASSLGTSGSYEQYF.

This clone is termed medium-sized (0.01 to 0.1%). The chain recombines TRBV4-1 with TRBJ2-5; D remains ambiguous. The germline V and J ends were trimmed by 2 bases and 5 bases, with 15 bases remaining between them. The germline gives CDR1 MGHRA, CDR2 YSYEKL. The CDR3 consists of 15 residues. CDR3 region: CASSQPGPSSETQYF. CDR3 bases: TGCGCCAGCAGCCAACCGGGTCCCTCGTCGGAGACCCAGTACTTC.

CDR3 nucleotides: TGCGCCAGCAGCCAAGGGGCTGACAGGGGGAGTGTGGGTCAGCCCCAGCATTTT. Translating it yields CASSQGADRGSVGQPQHF. The chain recombines TRBV4-3 with TRBJ1-5; TRBD1 agrees at 9 bases. The CDR3 extends over 18 amino acids. Trimming at V came to 1 base and at J to 6 bases, leaving 13 bases not matched to a gene. Germline values: CDR1 LGHNA, CDR2 YSLEER.

The chain carries TRBV28 and TRBJ2-5; no clear D gene. Trimming shortened V by 5 bases and J by 0 bases, and 10 bases separated the two germline ends. The V gene's germline CDR1 is MDHEN and CDR2 SYDVKM. The CDR3 runs 14 residues. The chain's CDR3 is CASSRRRHQETQYF. The CDR3 region has the DNA TGTGCCAGCAGTCGCCGTAGGCACCAAGAGACCCAGTACTTC.

The chain joins TRBV7-8 to TRBJ2-7, with D maybe TRBD2 (6 bases). CDR1 and CDR2 from the germline V gene are SGHVS and FQNEAQ. Trimming stripped 2 bases from V and 2 bases from J, with 10 bases between. This CDR3 comprises 14 residues. CDR3 sequence (DNA): TGTGCCAGCAGCTTAAGGCGGGGACCCTACGAGCAGTACTTC. This sequence encodes CASSLRRGPYEQYF.

This chain joins TRBV15 and TRBJ2-7, with 9 nucleotides matching TRBD1. In germline, CDR1 is LNHNV, CDR2 YYDKDF (reference sequence). This CDR3 is 14 amino acids long. The ends lost 5 bases at V and 5 bases at J; junction bases unmatched: 7. CDR3 DNA sequence: TGTGCCACCAGCCCCTCGGACAGGGGCCACGAGCAGTACTTC. Encoded protein: CATSPSDRGHEQYF.

This clone came up once. The V gene is TRBV15, the J gene TRBJ2-7, with 9 bases matching TRBD1. Germline lookup yields CDR1 LNHNV and CDR2 YYDKDF (reference sequence). Germline trimming cut 3 bases from V and 4 bases from J; bases unmatched to any gene: 7. This CDR3 is 15 amino acids long. The CDR3 loop is CATSRGLTGGYEQYF. The CDR3 DNA reads as TGTGCCACCAGCAGGGGACTGACAGGGGGATACGAGCAGTACTTC.

In the case of this clone: This sample also contains other DNA sequences that code for the same CDR3. The chain couples TRBV6-5 to TRBJ1-1; D might be TRBD1 (5 bases). The V end was cut by 0 bases, the J end by 3 bases, with 11 bases between. CDR3 length: 15 residues. Germline assignment: CDR1 MNHEY and CDR2 SVGAGI. The CDR3 coding sequence is TGTGCCAGCAGTTACTCGCCTGGGGGGGACACTGAAGCTTTCTTT. Encoded protein: CASSYSPGGDTEAFF.

This clone was detected a few times. This sequence joins TRBV30 and TRBJ1-2; the D gene is possibly TRBD1 (6 bases). This CDR3 region has 13 residues. With 2 bases removed from V and 7 bases from J, the gap between germline ends came to 14 bases. The germline V gene has CDR1 GTSNPN and CDR2 SVGIG (reference sequence). CDR3 coding DNA: TGTGCCTGGAGTAGACAGGAACTATCTGGCTACACCTTC. Translating gives CAWSRQELSGYTF.

The chain carries TRBV11-2 and TRBJ2-6, with no clear D. The V end was cut by 1 base, the J end by 0 bases, with 10 bases between. From germline, CDR1 is SGHAT and CDR2 FQNNGV. This CDR3 contains 17 residues. The DNA for the CDR3 is TGTGCCAGCAGCTTAGGGTCCCTAACCTCTGGGGCCAACGTCCTGACTTTC. Amino acid sequence: CASSLGSLTSGANVLTF.

This clone rates as medium-sized. This chain joins TRBV28 and TRBJ1-3; possible D gene TRBD1, 6 bases. CDR3 length: 16 residues. V lost 6 bases and J lost 2, with 17 bases in between. Germline V gene sequence: CDR1 MDHEN, CDR2 SYDVKM. CDR3 amino acids: CASRSNRVRAGNTIYF. CDR3 DNA: TGTGCCAGCAGGTCTAACAGGGTCAGAGCTGGAAACACCATATATTTT.

This rearrangement joins TRBV5-3 to TRBJ2-5; D is possibly TRBD1 or TRBD2 (6 bases each). TRBV5-3 is an ORF, and what it does is uncertain. The CDR3 loop spans 13 amino acids. Trimming stripped 8 bases from V and 5 bases from J, with 16 bases between. This CDR3 reads CASSPGEVETQYF. The CDR3 DNA reads as TGTGCCAGCAGCCCAGGGGAGGTTGAGACCCAGTACTTC.